This T cell receptor (beta chain) was documented in a study of blood T cell repertoires in COVID-19. Study as a whole: Sites in the United States, Italy and Spain provided acute and convalescent COVID-19 samples. Sources were T cells, B-cell-depleted T cells, or PBMCs; the material itself was cDNA or gDNA.

Here immunoSEQ multiplex PCR was the method, and the copy in TCRdb shows in-frame clones only, minus some. The sample includes 30,000 to 35,000 clones, 93% of them seen just once. The CDR3 runs 15 residues. Germline values: CDR1 MNHEY, CDR2 SVGAGI. The V gene lost 2 bases and the J gene lost 4 bases, with 14 bases spanning the gap. This clonotype was obtained from a human donor in a cohort sampled during active COVID-19. This sequence joins TRBV6-5 and TRBJ2-5, with D hard to call. Sequencing used peripheral blood. The CDR3 DNA sequence: TGTGCCAGCAGTTACGCCACCAGTAACAGAGAGACCCAGTACTTC. Its protein is CASSYATSNRETQYF.